This TCR beta chain was recorded in a study of cytomegalovirus exposure and HLA in healthy donors. Germline V gene data show CDR1 as SNHLY and CDR2 as FYNNEI. CDR3 length: 8 amino acids. The donors were healthy bone marrow donors. Study-wide results and limits: The authors enumerated 150 to 200 TCR beta chains as linked to cytomegalovirus. Despite most TCR sequences being rare, some public TCRs occurred in many donors. Analysis was carried out at a later point, and it linked a missense DCLRE1C variant to TCR beta V- and J-gene trimming.

Vbeta (60) and Jbeta (13) primers were used in the PCR. Measured with immunoSEQ multiplex PCR; TCRdb has only the in-frame clones, and not every one. In all, the sample yields 200,000 to 250,000 clones. As regards this clone: Its matching antigen is unknown. At one of its ends the junction is not consistent with the germline gene, which may arise from a read error. The sample contains more than one DNA sequence encoding this CDR3.

The rearrangement links TRBV2 to TRBJ2-7; no firm D call. This clonotype was sampled from a woman aged 25 to 39 in good health and CMV-seropositive. The sequenced material came from PBMCs. The DNA for the CDR3 is TGCCGAGTCTTCGAGCAGTACTTC. Its protein product is CRVFEQYF.